This T cell receptor beta chain came from a study of cytomegalovirus exposure and HLA in healthy donors. The PCR used 60 Vbeta and 13 Jbeta primers. Profiling relied on immunoSEQ multiplex PCR, and the TCRdb table lists in-frame clones only, not all of them. The data hold fewer than 120,000 clones, with approximately 83% observed a single time. Regarding this clone: Its antigen is not known.

General observations from the study: The classifier reportedly diagnosed cytomegalovirus status with high specificity and sensitivity.

Germline V gene lookup returns CDR1 SGHNT and CDR2 YYREEE (reference sequence). CDR3 length: 16 amino acids. V gave up 4 bases and J gave up 0 bases; unmatched junction bases: 6. The specimen sequenced was PBMCs. This sequence originates from a man aged 40-50 years in good health and CMV-seronegative. This chain joins TRBV5-4 and TRBJ1-2; the match to TRBD1 covers 10 bases. CDR3 amino acids: CASSPFGTGANYGYTF. The DNA of the CDR3 is TGTGCCAGCAGCCCATTTGGGACAGGGGCTAACTATGGCTACACCTTC.